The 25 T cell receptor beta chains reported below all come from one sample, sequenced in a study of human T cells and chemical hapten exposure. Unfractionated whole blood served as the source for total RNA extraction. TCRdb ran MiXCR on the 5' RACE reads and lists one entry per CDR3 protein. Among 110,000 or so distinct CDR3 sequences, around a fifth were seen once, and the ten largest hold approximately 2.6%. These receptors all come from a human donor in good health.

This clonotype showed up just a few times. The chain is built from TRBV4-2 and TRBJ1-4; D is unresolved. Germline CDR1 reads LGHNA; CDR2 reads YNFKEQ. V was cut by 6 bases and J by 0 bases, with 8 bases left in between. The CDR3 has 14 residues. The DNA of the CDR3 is TGTGCCAGCAGTGCTACTACAACTAATGAAAAACTGTTTTTT. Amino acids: CASSATTTNEKLFF.

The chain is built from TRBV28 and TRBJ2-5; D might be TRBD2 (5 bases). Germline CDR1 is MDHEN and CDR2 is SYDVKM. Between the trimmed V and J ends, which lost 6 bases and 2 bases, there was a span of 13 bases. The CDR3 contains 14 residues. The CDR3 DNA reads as TGTGCCAGCAGCCGCGACTATGTACAAGAGACCCAGTACTTC. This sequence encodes CASSRDYVQETQYF.

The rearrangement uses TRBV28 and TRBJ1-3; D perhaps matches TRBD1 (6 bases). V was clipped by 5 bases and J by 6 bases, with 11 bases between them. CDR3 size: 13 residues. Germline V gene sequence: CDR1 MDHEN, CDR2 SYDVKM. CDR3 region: CASSSYRVNTIYF. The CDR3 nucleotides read TGTGCCAGCAGTAGCTACAGGGTAAACACCATATATTTT.

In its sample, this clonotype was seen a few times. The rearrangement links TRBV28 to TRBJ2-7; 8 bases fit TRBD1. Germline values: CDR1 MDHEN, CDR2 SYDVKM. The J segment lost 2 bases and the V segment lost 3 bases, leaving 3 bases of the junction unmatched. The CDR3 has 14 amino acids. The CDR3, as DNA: TGTGCCAGCAGTTTCCAGGGGGCTGCCTACGAGCAGTACTTC. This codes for CASSFQGAAYEQYF. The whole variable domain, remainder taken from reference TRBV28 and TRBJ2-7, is DVKVTQSSRYLVKRTGEKVFLECVQDMDHENMFWYRQDPGLGLRLIYFSYDVKMKEKGDIPEGYSVSREKKERFSLILESASTNQTSMYLCASSFQGAAYEQYFGPGTRLTVT.

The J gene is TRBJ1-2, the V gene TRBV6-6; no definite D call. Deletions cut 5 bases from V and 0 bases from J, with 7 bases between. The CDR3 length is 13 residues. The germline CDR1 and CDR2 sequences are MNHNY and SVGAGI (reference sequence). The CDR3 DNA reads TGTGCCAGCAGTCTACAGCCTAACTATGGCTACACCTTC. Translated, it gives CASSLQPNYGYTF.

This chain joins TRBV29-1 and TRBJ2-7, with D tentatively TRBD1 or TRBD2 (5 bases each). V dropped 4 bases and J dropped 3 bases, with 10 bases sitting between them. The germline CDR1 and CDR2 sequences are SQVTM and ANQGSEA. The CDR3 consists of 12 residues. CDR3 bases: TGCAGCGTTGGAGGGACGCGCTACGAGCAGTACTTC. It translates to CSVGGTRYEQYF.

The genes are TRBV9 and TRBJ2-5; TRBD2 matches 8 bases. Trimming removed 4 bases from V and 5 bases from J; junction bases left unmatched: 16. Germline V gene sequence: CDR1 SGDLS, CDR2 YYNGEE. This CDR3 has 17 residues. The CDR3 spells CASSPTSRGLVHETQYF. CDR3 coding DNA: TGTGCCAGCAGCCCAACGAGTAGGGGACTAGTTCATGAGACCCAGTACTTC.

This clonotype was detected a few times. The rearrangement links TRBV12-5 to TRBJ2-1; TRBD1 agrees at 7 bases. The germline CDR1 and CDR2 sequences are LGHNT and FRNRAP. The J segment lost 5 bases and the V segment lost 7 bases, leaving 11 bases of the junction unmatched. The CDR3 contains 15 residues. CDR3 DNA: TGTGCTAGTGACCCCGGGCAGGGGGACAACAATGAGCAGTTCTTC. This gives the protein CASDPGQGDNNEQFF.

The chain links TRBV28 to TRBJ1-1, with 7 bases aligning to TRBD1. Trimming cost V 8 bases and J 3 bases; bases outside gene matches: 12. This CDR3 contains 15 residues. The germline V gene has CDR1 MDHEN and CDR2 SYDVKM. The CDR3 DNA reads TGTGCCAGCGTTTTTGAAAGAGACAGGGACACTGAAGCTTTCTTT. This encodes CASVFERDRDTEAFF.

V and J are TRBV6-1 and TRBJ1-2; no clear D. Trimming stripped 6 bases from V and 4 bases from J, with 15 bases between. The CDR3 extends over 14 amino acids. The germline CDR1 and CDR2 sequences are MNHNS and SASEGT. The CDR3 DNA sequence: TGTGCCAGCAGGCAGGACGCTGGTGCCTATGGCTACACCTTC. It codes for CASRQDAGAYGYTF.

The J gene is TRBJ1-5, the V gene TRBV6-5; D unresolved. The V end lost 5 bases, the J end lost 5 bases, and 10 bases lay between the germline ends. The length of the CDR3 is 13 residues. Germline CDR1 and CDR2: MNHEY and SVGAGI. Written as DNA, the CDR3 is TGTGCCAGCAGTGACGCTATTTATCAGCCCCAGCATTTT. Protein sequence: CASSDAIYQPQHF.

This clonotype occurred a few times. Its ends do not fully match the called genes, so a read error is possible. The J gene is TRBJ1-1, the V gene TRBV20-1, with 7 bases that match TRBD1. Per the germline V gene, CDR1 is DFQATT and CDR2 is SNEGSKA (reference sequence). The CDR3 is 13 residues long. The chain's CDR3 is CSARAGGGVRCDF. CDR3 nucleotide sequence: TGCAGTGCTAGAGCAGGGGGGGGTGTGCGATGTGACTTT.

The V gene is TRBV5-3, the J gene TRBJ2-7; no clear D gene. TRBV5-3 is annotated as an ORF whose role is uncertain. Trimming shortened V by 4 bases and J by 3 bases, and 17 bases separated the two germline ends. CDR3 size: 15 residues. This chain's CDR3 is CARSHWTRWFYEQYF. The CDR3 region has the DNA TGTGCCAGAAGCCATTGGACCCGCTGGTTCTACGAGCAGTACTTC.

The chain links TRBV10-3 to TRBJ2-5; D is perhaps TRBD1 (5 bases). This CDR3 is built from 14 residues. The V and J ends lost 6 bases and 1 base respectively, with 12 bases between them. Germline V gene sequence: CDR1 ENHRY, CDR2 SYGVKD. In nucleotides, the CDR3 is TGTGCCATCAGGGAAACAGGAGCCCAAGAGACCCAGTACTTC. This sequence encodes CAIRETGAQETQYF.

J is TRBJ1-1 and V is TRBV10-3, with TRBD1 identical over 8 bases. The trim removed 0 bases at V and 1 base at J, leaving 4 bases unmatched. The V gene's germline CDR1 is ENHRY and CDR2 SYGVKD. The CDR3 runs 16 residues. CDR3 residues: CAISESWQGANTEAFF. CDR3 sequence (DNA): TGTGCCATCAGTGAGTCATGGCAGGGGGCGAACACTGAAGCTTTCTTT.

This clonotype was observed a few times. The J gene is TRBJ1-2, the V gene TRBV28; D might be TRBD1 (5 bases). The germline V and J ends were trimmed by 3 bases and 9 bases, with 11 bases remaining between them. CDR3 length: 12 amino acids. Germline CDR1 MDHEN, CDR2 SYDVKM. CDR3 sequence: CASSFPGSRYTF. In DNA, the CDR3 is TGTGCCAGCAGTTTCCCAGGGTCCCGCTACACCTTC.

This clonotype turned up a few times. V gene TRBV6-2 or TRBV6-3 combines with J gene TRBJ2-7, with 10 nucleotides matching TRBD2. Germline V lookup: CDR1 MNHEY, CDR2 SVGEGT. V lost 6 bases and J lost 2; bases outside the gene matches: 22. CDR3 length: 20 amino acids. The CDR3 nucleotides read TGTGCCAGCAGCTTCTACCCGGGACTAGCGAGACCCGCAGATACCTACGAGCAGTACTTC. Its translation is CASSFYPGLARPADTYEQYF.

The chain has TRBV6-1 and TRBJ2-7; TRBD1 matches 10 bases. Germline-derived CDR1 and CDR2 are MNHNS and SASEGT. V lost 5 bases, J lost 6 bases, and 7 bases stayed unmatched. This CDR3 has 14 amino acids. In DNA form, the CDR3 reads TGTGCCAGCAGTCGTGACAGGGGGCCTAGCGAGCAGTACTTC. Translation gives CASSRDRGPSEQYF.

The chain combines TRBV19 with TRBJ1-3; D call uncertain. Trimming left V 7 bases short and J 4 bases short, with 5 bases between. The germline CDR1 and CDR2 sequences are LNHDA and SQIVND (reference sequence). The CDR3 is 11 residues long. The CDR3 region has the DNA TGTGCCAGTAAATGGGGAAACACCATATATTTT. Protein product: CASKWGNTIYF.

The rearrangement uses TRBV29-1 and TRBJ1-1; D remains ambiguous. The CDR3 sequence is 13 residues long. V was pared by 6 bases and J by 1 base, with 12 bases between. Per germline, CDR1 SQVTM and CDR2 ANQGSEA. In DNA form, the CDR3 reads TGCAGCGTATCAGCGTTTTCGAACACTGAAGCTTTCTTT. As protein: CSVSAFSNTEAFF.

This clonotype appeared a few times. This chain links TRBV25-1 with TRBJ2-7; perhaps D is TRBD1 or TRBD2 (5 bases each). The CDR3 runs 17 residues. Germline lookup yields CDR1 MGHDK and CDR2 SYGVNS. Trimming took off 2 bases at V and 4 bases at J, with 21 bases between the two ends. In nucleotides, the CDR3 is TGTGCCAGCAGTGAAGAACCCTGGCGAGGGGCTCCTTACGAGCAGTACTTC. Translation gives CASSEEPWRGAPYEQYF.

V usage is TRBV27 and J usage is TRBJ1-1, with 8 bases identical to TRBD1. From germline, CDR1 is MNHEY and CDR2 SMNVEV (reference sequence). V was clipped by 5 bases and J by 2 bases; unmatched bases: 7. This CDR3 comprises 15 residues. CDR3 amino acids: CASSPLGQVNTEAFF. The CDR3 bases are TGTGCCAGCAGTCCGCTGGGACAGGTCAACACTGAAGCTTTCTTT.

The DNA of the CDR3 is TGTGCCAGCACCTACGGGGAAACCTACGAGCAGTACTTC. Its protein is CASTYGETYEQYF. The rearrangement joins TRBV12-3 or TRBV12-4 to TRBJ2-7; D perhaps matches TRBD2 (5 bases). The CDR3 has 13 amino acids. V was shortened by 7 bases and J by 2 bases, with 12 bases between the two germline ends.

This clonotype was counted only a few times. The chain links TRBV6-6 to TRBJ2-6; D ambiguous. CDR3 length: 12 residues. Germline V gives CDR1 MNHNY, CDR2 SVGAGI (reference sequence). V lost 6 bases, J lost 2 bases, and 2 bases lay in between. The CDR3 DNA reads TGTGCCAGCAGAACTGGGGCCAACGTCCTGACTTTC. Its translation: CASRTGANVLTF.

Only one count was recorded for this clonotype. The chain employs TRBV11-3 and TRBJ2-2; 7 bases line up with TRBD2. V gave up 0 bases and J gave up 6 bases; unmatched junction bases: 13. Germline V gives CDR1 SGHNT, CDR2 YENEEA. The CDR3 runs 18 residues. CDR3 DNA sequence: TGTGCCAGCAGCTTAGATCAAGATCGCGGGAGTAGAGCCGGGGAGCTGTTTTTT. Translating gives CASSLDQDRGSRAGELFF.